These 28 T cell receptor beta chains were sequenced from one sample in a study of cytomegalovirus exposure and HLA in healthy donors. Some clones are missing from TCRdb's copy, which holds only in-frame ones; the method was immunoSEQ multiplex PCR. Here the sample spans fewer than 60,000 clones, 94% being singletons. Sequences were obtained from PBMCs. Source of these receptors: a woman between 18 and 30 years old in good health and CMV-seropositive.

The CDR3 is CASRGIGVGNQPQHF. The CDR3 DNA reads as TGTGCCAGTAGGGGAATCGGGGTTGGCAATCAGCCCCAGCATTTT. V gene TRBV19 combines with J gene TRBJ1-5; no firm D call. CDR1 is LNHDA and CDR2 is SQIVND in the germline V gene (reference sequence). The V end was cut by 6 bases, the J end by 2 bases, with 14 bases between. CDR3 length: 15 amino acids.

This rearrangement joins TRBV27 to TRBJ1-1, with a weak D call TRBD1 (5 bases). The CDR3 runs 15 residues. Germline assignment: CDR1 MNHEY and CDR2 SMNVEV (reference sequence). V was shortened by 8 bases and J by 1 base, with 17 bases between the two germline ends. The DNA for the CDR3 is TGTGCCAGCGCCGATGGGGGGTGGGCGAACACTGAAGCTTTCTTT. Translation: CASADGGWANTEAFF.

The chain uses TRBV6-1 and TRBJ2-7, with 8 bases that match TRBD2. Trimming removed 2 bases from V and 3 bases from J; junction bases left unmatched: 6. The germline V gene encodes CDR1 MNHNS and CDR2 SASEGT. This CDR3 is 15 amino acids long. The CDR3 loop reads CASSETSGPIYEQYF. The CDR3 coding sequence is TGTGCCAGCAGTGAAACTAGCGGCCCGATCTACGAGCAGTACTTC.

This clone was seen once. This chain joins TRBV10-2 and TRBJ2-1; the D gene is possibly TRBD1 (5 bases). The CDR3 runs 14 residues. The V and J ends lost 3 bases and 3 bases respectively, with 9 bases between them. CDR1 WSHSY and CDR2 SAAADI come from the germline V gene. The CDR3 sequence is CASSDQGGYNEQFF. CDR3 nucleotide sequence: TGCGCCAGCAGTGATCAGGGCGGCTACAATGAGCAGTTCTTC.

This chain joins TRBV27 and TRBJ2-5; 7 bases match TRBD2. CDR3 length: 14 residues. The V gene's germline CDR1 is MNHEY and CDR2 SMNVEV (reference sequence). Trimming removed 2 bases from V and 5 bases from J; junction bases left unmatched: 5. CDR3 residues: CASSLAGVGETQYF. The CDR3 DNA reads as TGTGCCAGCAGTTTAGCGGGAGTGGGGGAGACCCAGTACTTC.

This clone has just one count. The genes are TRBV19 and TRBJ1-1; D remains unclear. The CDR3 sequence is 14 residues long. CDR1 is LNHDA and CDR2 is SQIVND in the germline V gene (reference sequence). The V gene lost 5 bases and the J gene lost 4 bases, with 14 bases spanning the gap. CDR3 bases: TGTGCCAGTAGTGCTTGGGGAGTGAGCACTGAAGCTTTCTTT. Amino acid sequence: CASSAWGVSTEAFF.

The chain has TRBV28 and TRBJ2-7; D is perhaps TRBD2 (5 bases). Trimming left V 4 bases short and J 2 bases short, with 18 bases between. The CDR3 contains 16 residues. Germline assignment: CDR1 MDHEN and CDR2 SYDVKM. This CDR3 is CASSSYSSAGTYEQYF. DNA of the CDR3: TGTGCCAGCAGTTCATACAGTAGCGCGGGCACCTACGAGCAGTACTTC.

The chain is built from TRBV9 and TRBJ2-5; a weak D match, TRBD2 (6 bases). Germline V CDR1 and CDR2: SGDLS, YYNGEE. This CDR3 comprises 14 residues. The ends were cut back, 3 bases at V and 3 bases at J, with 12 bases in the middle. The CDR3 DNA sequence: TGTGCCAGCAGCGCCGGGACTGCAGAAGAGACCCAGTACTTC. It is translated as CASSAGTAEETQYF.

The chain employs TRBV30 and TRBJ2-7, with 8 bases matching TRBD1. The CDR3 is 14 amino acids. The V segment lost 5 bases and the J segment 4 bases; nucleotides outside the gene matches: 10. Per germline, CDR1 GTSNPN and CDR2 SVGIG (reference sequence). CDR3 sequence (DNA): TGTGCCTGGGCGGGCCCAGGGGGCCCTTACGAGCAGTACTTC. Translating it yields CAWAGPGGPYEQYF.

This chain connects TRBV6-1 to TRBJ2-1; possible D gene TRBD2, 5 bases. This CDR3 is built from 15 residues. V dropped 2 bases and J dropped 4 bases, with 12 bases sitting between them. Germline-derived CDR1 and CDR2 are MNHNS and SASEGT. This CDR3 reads CASSERRVGYNEQFF. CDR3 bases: TGTGCCAGCAGTGAAAGGCGGGTTGGATACAATGAGCAGTTCTTC.

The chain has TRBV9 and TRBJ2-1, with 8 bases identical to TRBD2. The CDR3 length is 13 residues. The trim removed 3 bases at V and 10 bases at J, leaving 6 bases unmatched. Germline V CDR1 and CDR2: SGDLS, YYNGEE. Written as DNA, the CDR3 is TGTGCCAGCAGCGGAACTACTAGCGGCGAGCAGTTCTTC. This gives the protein CASSGTTSGEQFF.

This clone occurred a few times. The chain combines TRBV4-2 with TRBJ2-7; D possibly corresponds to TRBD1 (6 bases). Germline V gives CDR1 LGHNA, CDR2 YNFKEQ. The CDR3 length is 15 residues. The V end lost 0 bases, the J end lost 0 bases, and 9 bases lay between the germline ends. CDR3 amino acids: CASSQERDTSYEQYF. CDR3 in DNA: TGTGCCAGCAGCCAAGAACGGGACACCTCCTACGAGCAGTACTTC.

The CDR3: CASSYRLAGRTDTQYF. In DNA form, the CDR3 reads TGTGCCAGCAGCTACCGACTAGCGGGAAGGACAGATACGCAGTATTTT. V gene TRBV7-8 combines with J gene TRBJ2-3; 11 positions match TRBD2. The CDR3 has 16 residues. Trimming at V came to 4 bases and at J to 3 bases, leaving 6 bases not matched to a gene. Germline CDR1 and CDR2: SGHVS and FQNEAQ. Looking up the rest from reference TRBV7-8 and TRBJ2-3 gives the full variable domain: GAGVSQSPRYKVAKRGQDVALRCDPISGHVSLFWYQQALGQGPEFLTYFQNEAQLDKSGLPSDRFFAERPEGSVSTLKIQRTQQEDSAVYLCASSYRLAGRTDTQYFGPGTRLTVL.

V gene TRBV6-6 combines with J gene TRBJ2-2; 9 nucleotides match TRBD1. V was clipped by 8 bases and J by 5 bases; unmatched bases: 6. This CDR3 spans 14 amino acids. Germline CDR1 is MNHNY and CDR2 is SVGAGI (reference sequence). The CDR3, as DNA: TGTGCCAGCGGGGACAGGGATCTGACCGGGGAGCTGTTTTTT. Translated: CASGDRDLTGELFF.

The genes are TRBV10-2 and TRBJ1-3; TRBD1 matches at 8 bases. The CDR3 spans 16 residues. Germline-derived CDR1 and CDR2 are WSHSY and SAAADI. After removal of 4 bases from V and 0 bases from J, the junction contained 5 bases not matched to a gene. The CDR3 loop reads CASSASGGSSGNTIYF. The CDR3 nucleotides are TGCGCCAGCAGTGCTTCAGGGGGCAGCTCTGGAAACACCATATATTTT.

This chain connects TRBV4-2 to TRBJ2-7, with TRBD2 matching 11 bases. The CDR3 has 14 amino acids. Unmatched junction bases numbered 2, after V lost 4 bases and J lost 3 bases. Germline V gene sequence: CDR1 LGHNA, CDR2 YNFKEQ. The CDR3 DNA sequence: TGTGCCAGCAGCCGAGGACTAGCGGGCTACGAGCAGTACTTC. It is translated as CASSRGLAGYEQYF.

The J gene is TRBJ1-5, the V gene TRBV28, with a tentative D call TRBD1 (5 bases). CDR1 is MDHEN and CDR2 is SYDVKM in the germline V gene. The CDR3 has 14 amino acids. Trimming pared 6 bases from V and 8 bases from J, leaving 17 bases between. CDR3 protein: CASSYRGQQEPQHF. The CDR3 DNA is TGTGCCAGCAGCTATAGGGGCCAGCAGGAGCCCCAGCATTTT.

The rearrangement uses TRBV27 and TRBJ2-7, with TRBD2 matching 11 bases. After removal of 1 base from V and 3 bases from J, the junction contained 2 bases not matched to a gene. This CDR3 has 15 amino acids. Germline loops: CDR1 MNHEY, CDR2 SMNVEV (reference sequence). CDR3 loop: CASSLWGTSGYEQYF. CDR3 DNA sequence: TGTGCCAGCAGTTTATGGGGGACTAGCGGCTACGAGCAGTACTTC.

The CDR3 protein is CASSSTFLGLAGTAYEQYF. The CDR3 nucleotides read TGTGCCAGCAGTTCTACCTTCCTGGGACTAGCGGGAACTGCCTACGAGCAGTACTTC. The chain joins TRBV28 to TRBJ2-7, with 13 nucleotides matching TRBD2. With 4 bases clipped from V and 2 bases from J, the junction kept 14 bases outside the gene matches. Germline V CDR1 and CDR2: MDHEN, SYDVKM. The CDR3 has 19 residues.

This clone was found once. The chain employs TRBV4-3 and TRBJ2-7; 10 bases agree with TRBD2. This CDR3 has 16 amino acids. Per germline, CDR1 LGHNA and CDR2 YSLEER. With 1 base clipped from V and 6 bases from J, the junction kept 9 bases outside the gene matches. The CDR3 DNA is TGCGCCAGCAGCCAAGGGGAAGGGACTAGCGCATCCGAGCAGTACTTC. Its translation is CASSQGEGTSASEQYF.

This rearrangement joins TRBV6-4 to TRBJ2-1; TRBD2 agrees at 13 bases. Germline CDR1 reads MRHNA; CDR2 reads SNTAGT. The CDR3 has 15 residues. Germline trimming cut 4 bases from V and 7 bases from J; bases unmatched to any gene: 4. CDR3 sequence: CASSGTSGSHNEQFF. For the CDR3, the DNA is TGTGCCAGCAGTGGGACTAGCGGGAGCCATAATGAGCAGTTCTTC.

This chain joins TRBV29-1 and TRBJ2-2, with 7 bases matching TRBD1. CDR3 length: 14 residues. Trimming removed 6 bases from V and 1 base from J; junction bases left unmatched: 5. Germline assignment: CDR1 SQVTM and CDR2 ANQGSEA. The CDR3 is CSVSRQGNTGELFF. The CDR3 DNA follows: TGCAGCGTCTCGAGACAGGGGAACACCGGGGAGCTGTTTTTT.

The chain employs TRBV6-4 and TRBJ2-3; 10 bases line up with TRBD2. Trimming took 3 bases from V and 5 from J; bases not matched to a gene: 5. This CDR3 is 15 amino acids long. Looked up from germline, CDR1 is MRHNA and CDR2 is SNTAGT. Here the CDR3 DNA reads TGTGCCAGCAGTGAATCTAGCGGGAGTGGAGATACGCAGTATTTT. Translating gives CASSESSGSGDTQYF.

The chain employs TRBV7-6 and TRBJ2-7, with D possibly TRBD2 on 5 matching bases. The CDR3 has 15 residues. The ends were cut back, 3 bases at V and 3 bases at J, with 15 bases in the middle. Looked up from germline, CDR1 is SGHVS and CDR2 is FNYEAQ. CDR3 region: CASSFFEGAIYEQYF. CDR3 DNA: TGTGCCAGCAGCTTTTTCGAGGGAGCGATCTACGAGCAGTACTTC.

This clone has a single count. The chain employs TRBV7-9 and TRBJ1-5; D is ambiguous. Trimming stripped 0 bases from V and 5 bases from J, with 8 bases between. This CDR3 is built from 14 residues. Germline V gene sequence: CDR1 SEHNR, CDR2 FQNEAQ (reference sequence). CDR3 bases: TGTGCCAGCAGCTTAGCAAAGGGAGATCAGCCCCAGCATTTT. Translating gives CASSLAKGDQPQHF.

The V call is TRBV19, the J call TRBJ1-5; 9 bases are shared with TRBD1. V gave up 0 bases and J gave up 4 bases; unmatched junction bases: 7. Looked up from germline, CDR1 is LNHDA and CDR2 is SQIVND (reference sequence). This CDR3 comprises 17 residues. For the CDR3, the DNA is TGTGCCAGTAGTATAGACTCGGGACAGGGAGGGAATCAGCCCCAGCATTTT. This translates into CASSIDSGQGGNQPQHF.

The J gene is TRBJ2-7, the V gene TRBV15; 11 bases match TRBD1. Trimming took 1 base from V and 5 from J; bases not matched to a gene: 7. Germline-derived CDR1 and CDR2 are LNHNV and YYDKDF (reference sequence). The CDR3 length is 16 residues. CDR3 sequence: CATSRGYGQGADEQYF. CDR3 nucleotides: TGTGCCACCAGCAGAGGTTATGGACAGGGGGCGGACGAGCAGTACTTC.

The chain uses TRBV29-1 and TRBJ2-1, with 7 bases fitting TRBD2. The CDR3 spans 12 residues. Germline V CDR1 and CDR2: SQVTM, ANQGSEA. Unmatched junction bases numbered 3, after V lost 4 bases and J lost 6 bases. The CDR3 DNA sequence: TGCAGCGTTGCAAGCGGGACCAATGAGCAGTTCTTC. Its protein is CSVASGTNEQFF.